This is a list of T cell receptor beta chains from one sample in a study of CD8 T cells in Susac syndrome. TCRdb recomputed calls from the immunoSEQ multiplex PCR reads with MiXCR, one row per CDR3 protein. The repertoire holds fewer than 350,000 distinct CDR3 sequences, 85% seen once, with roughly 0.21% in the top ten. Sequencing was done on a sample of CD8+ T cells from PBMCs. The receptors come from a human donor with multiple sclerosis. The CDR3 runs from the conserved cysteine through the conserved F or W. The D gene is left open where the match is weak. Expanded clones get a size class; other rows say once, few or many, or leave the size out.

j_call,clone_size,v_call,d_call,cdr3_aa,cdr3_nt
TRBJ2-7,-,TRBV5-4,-,CASSPRQDSYEQYF,TGTGCCAGCAGCCCTCGACAGGATTCCTACGAGCAGTACTTC
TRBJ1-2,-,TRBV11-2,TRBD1,CASSLNKGQGSYGYTF,TGTGCCAGCAGCTTAAATAAAGGACAGGGGAGCTATGGCTACACCTTC
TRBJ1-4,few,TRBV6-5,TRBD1,CASSPGQGNEKLFF,TGTGCCAGCAGTCCGGGACAGGGTAATGAAAAACTGTTTTTT
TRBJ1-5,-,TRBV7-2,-,CASSLGWAVNQPQHF,TGTGCCAGCAGCTTAGGATGGGCAGTCAATCAGCCCCAGCATTTT
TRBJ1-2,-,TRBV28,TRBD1,CASSPTGGPNGYTF,TGTGCCAGCAGTCCGACAGGGGGACCGAATGGCTACACCTTC
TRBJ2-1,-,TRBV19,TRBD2,CASRGGTSVYNEQFF,TGTGCCAGTCGGGGGGGGACTAGCGTATACAATGAGCAGTTCTTC
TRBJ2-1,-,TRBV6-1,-,CASSDHSYNEQFF,TGTGCCAGCAGTGACCACTCCTACAATGAGCAGTTCTTC
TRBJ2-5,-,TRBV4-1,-,CASSLLRAGKETQYF,TGCGCCAGCAGCCTCCTTAGGGCAGGGAAAGAGACCCAGTACTTC
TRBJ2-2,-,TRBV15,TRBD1,CATSGGQGGARRSTGDLFF,TGTGCCACCAGCGGGGGACAGGGAGGCGCTAGGAGGAGCACCGGGGACCTGTTTTTT
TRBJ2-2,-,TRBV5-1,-,CASSFTGGRNTGELFF,TGCGCCAGCAGCTTCACCGGGGGCCGTAACACCGGGGAGCTGTTTTTT
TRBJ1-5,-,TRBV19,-,CASSIAGGHQPQHF,TGTGCCAGTAGTATAGCAGGAGGTCATCAGCCCCAGCATTTT
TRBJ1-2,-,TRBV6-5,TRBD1,CASSYSGTGNPYGYTF,TGTGCCAGCAGTTACTCCGGGACAGGGAACCCCTATGGCTACACCTTC
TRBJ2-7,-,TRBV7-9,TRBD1,CASSQGQGKEQYF,TGTGCCAGCAGCCAGGGACAGGGGAAAGAGCAGTACTTC
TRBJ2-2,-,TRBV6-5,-,CAAANTGELFF,TGTGCGGCCGCGAACACCGGGGAGCTGTTTTTT
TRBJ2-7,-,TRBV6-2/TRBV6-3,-,CASSYDGGPLGEQYF,TGTGCCAGCAGTTACGACGGGGGCCCTTTGGGAGAGCAGTACTTC
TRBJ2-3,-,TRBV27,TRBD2,CASSSSTGLAISTDTQYF,TGTGCCAGCAGTTCTTCTACGGGACTAGCGATCAGCACAGATACGCAGTATTTT
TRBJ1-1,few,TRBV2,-,CASRANTEAFF,TGTGCCAGCAGGGCTAACACTGAAGCTTTCTTT
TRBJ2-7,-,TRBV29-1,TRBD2,CSVEGASGTPSEQYF,TGCAGCGTTGAAGGGGCTAGCGGGACTCCTTCCGAGCAGTACTTC
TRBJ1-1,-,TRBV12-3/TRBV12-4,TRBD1,CASTWPGTGSNTEAFF,TGTGCCAGCACCTGGCCCGGGACAGGGTCTAACACTGAAGCTTTCTTT
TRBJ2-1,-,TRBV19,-,CASSTRWGTLSYNEQFF,TGTGCCAGTAGTACCCGTTGGGGGACCCTCTCCTACAATGAGCAGTTCTTC
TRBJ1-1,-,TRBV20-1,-,CSALEADSNTEAFF,TGCAGTGCTCTCGAGGCAGATTCGAACACTGAAGCTTTCTTT
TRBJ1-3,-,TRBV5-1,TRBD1,CASSMDRGPGNTIYF,TGCGCCAGCAGCATGGACAGGGGGCCAGGAAACACCATATATTTT
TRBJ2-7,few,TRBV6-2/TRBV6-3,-,CASSFDGLSYEQYF,TGTGCCAGCAGTTTCGACGGACTCTCCTACGAGCAGTACTTC
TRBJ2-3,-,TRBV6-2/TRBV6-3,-,CASSYSGPYGTTDTQYF,TGTGCCAGCAGTTACTCTGGGCCGTATGGGACCACAGATACGCAGTATTTT
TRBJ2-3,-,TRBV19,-,CASSIDREAADTQFF,TGTGCCAGTAGTATAGATCGGGAAGCAGCAGATACGCAGTTTTTT
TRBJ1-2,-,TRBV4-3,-,CASSQELPRGNYGYTF,TGCGCCAGCAGCCAAGAACTTCCCCGGGGGAACTATGGCTACACCTTC
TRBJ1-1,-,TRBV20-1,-,CSASADWGTEAFF,TGCAGTGCTAGTGCTGATTGGGGCACTGAAGCTTTCTTT
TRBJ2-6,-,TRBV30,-,CAWTGYLSGANVLTF,TGTGCCTGGACAGGATACCTCTCTGGGGCCAACGTCCTGACTTTC
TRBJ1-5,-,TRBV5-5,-,CASSLVPPVYSNQPQHF,TGTGCCAGCAGCTTGGTCCCCCCGGTTTATAGCAATCAGCCCCAGCATTTT
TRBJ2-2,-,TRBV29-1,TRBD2,CSVEVAGANTGELFF,TGCAGCGTTGAAGTAGCGGGAGCTAACACCGGGGAGCTGTTTTTT
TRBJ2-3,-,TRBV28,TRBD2,CASSRTSGSEDTQYF,TGTGCCAGCAGCCGAACTAGCGGGAGTGAAGATACGCAGTATTTT
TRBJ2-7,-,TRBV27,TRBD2,CASSRLAGVSFYEQYF,TGTGCCAGCAGCCGACTAGCGGGAGTCAGCTTCTACGAGCAGTACTTC
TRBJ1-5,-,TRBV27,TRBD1,CASSSIPMIQGGQPQHF,TGTGCCAGCAGTTCCATCCCGATGATACAGGGGGGTCAGCCCCAGCATTTT
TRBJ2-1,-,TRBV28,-,CASSFKGEQFF,TGTGCCAGCAGTTTTAAAGGGGAGCAGTTCTTC
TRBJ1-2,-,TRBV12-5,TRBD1,CASGLVQDRYYGYTF,TGTGCTAGTGGTTTGGTACAGGACAGGTACTATGGCTACACCTTC
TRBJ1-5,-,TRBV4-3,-,CASSQWWEAGNQPQHF,TGCGCCAGCAGCCAATGGTGGGAGGCGGGCAATCAGCCCCAGCATTTT
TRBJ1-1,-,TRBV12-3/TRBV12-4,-,CASSPLGVNTEAFF,TGTGCCAGCAGTCCCCTCGGGGTGAACACTGAAGCTTTCTTT
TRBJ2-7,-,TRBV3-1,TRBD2,CASSPRAGEGTYEQYF,TGTGCCAGCAGCCCACGGGCGGGAGAGGGCACCTACGAGCAGTACTTC
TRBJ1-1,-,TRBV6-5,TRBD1,CASSLTGATGTEAFF,TGTGCCAGCAGTTTAACAGGGGCCACGGGCACTGAGGCTTTCTTT
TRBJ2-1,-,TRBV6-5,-,CASNLDGEQFF,TGTGCCAGCAATCTCGATGGTGAGCAGTTCTTC
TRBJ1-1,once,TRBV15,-,CATSRGDTEAFF,TGTGCCACCAGCAGAGGGGATACTGAAGCTTTCTTT
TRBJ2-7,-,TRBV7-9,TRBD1,CASRGQEFYEQYF,TGTGCCAGCAGGGGACAGGAATTCTACGAGCAGTACTTC
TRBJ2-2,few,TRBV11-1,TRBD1,CASSLKDRGGTGELFF,TGTGCCAGCAGCTTAAAGGACAGGGGTGGCACCGGGGAGCTGTTTTTT
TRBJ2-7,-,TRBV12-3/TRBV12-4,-,CASSRPTGFPPYEQYF,TGTGCCAGCAGTAGACCGACAGGTTTTCCTCCCTACGAGCAGTACTTC
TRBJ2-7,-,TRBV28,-,CASRYRGGYEQYF,TGTGCCAGCAGGTACAGGGGAGGCTACGAGCAGTACTTC
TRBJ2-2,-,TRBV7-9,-,CASSLVSGSGELFF,TGTGCCAGCAGCTTAGTCTCCGGGTCGGGGGAGCTGTTTTTT
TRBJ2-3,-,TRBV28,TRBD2,CASSSGALAGGRGDSTDTQYF,TGTGCCAGCAGTTCGGGTGCCCTAGCGGGAGGACGTGGGGATAGCACAGATACGCAGTATTTT
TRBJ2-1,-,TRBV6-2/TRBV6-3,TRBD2,CASKGTSTRNEQFF,TGTGCCAGCAAGGGGACTAGCACCCGAAATGAGCAGTTCTTC
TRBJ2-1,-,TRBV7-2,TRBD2,CASSLGLAGVYEQFF,TGTGCCAGCAGCTTAGGGCTAGCGGGAGTCTATGAGCAGTTCTTC
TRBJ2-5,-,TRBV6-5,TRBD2,CASSLTSGGYDQYF,TGTGCCAGCAGCCTGACTAGCGGGGGGTATGACCAGTACTTC